The clone carrying this TCR beta chain came up a few times. TCRdb itself ran the RT-PCR reads through MiXCR, one entry per CDR3 protein. The data hold 650,000 to 800,000 distinct CDR3 sequences, with approximately 15% observed a single time. The receptor was derived from a female donor in good health, serving as a healthy control. Sequencing was carried out using memory CD4+ T cells from blood.

The CDR3 region has the DNA TGTGCCATCAGACGGGACAGTATTAGCGAGCAGTACTTC. It codes for CAIRRDSISEQYF. The genes are TRBV10-3 and TRBJ2-7; 7 nucleotides align to TRBD1. The V gene's germline CDR1 is ENHRY and CDR2 SYGVKD. CDR3 length: 13 amino acids. V shed 6 bases, J shed 6 bases, and the junction held 8 bases outside the gene matches.